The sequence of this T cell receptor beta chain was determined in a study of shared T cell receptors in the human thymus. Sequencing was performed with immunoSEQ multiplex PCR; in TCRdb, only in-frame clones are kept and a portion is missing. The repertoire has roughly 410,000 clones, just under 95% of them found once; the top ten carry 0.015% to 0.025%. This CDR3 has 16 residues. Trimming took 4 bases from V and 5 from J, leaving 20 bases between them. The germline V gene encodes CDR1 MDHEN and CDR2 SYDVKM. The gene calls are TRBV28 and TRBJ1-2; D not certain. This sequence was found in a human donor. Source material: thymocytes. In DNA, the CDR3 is TGTGCCAGCAGTTGGACCCCGTTGGTAGCGCGATATGGCTACACCTTC. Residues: CASSWTPLVARYGYTF.